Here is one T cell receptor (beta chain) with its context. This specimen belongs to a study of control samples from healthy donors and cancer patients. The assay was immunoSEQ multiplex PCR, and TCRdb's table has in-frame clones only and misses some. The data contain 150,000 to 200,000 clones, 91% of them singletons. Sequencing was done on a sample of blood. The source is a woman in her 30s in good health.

This CDR3 reads CATSRVQAYGYTF. CDR3 DNA: TGTGCCACCAGTCGGGTACAGGCCTATGGCTACACCTTC. The V and J genes are TRBV24-1 and TRBJ1-2; maybe TRBD1 (5 bases). V lost 6 bases and J lost 4, with 11 bases in between. CDR1 and CDR2 (germline): KGHDR, SFDVKD. The CDR3 runs 13 residues.